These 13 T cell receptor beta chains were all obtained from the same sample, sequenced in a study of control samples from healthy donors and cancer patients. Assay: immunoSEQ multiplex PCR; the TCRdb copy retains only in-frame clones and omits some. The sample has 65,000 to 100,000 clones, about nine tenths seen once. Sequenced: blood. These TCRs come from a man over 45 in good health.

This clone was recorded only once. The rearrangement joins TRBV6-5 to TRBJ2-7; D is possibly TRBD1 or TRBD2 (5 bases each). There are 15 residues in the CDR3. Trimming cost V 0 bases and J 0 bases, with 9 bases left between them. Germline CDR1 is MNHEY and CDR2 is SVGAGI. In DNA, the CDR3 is TGTGCCAGCAGTTACTCGATCGGGGCCTCCTACGAGCAGTACTTC. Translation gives CASSYSIGASYEQYF.

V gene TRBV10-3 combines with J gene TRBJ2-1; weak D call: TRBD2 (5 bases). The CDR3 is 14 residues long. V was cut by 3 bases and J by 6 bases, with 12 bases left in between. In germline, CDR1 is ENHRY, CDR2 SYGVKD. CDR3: CAISDLHGGNEQFF. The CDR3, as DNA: TGTGCCATCAGTGACCTTCATGGAGGCAATGAGCAGTTCTTC.

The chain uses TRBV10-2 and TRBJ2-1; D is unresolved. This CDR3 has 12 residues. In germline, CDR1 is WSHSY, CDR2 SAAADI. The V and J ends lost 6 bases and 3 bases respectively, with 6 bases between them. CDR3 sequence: CASRQVYNEQFF. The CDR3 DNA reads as TGCGCCAGCAGGCAGGTCTACAATGAGCAGTTCTTC.

Written as DNA, the CDR3 is TGCGCCAGCAGCAGGGACAGGGGATATGAAGCTTTCTTT. Its translation is CASSRDRGYEAFF. J is TRBJ1-1 and V is TRBV5-1, with 10 bases fitting TRBD1. The CDR3 consists of 13 residues. The trim removed 4 bases at V and 7 bases at J, leaving 4 bases unmatched. Germline V gives CDR1 SGHRS, CDR2 YFSETQ.

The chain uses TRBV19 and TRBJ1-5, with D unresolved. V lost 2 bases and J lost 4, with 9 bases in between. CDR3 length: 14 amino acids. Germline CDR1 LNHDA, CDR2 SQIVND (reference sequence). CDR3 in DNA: TGTGCCAGTAGTATAAACCCTCAAAATCAGCCCCAGCATTTT. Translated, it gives CASSINPQNQPQHF.

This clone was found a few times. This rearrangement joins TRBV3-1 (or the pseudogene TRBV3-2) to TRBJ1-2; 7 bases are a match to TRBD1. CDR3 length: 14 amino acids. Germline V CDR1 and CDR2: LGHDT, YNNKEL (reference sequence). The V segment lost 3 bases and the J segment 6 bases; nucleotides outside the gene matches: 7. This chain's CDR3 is CASSQGGTVNGYTF. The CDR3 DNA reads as TGTGCCAGCAGCCAGGGAGGGACAGTCAATGGCTACACCTTC.

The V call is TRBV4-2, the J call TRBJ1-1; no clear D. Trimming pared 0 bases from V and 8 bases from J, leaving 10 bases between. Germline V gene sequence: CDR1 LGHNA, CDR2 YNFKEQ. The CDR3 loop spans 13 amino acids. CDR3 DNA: TGTGCCAGCAGCCAAGACGGTGGGCGGGAAGCTTTCTTT. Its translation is CASSQDGGREAFF.

The CDR3 is CASSVVGEAFF. In DNA, the CDR3 is TGTGCCAGCAGCGTTGTGGGCGAAGCTTTCTTT. The chain recombines TRBV9 with TRBJ1-1; no definite D call. This CDR3 is built from 11 residues. V was pared by 2 bases and J by 8 bases, with 7 bases between. Germline lookup yields CDR1 SGDLS and CDR2 YYNGEE.

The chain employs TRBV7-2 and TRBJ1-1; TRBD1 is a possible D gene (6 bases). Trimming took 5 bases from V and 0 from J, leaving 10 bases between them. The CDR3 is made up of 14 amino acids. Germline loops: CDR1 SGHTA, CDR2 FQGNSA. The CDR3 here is CASSPTGMNTEAFF. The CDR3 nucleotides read TGTGCCAGCAGCCCCACAGGGATGAACACTGAAGCTTTCTTT.

The CDR3 nucleotides are TGTGCCAGCAGAGTCACGCCTGGGGCTAGGATGAACACTGAAGCTTTCTTT. Amino acids: CASRVTPGARMNTEAFF. The chain combines TRBV21-1 with TRBJ1-1; the DNA was not compared with TRBD1, the D call given in the table. TRBV21-1 is reported as a pseudogene. CDR3 length: 17 amino acids.

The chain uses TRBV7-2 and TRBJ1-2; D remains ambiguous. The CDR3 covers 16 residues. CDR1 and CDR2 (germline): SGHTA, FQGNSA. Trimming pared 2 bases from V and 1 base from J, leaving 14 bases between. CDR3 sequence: CASSLRPAARNYGYTF. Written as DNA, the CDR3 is TGTGCCAGCAGCTTAAGGCCAGCCGCCCGTAACTATGGCTACACCTTC.

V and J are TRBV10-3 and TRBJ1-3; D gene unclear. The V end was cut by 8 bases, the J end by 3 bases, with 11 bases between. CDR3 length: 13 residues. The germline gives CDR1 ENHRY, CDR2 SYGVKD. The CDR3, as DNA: TGTGCCATCGCGAGGGAGGGTGGAAACACCATATATTTT. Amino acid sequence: CAIAREGGNTIYF.

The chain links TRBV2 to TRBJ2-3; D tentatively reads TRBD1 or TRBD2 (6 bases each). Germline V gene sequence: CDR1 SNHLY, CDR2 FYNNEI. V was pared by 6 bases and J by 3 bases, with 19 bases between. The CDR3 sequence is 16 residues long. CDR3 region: CASSWSEAGTTDTQYF. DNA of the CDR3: TGTGCCAGCAGCTGGTCTGAGGCGGGGACAACAGATACGCAGTATTTT.